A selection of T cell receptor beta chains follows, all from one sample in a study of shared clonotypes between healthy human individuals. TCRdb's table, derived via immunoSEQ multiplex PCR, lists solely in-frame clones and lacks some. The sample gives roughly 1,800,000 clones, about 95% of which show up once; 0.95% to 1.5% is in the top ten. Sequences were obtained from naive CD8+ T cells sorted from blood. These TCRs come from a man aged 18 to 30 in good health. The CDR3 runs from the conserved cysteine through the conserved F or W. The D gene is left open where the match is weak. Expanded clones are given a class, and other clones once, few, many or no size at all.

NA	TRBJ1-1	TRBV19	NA	CASSIGETEAFF	TGTGCCAGTAGTATCGGGGAGACTGAAGCTTTCTTT
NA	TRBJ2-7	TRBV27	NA	CASSYHREGEQYF	TGTGCCAGCAGTTACCATCGGGAAGGCGAGCAGTACTTC
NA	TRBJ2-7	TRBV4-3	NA	CASSQERAGSYEQYF	TGCGCCAGCAGCCAAGAACGGGCGGGATCCTACGAGCAGTACTTC
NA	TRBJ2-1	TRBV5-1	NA	CASSFGQYNEQFF	TGCGCCAGCAGCTTTGGTCAGTACAATGAGCAGTTCTTC
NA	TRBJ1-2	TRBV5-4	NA	CASSLVGASGDGYTF	TGTGCCAGCAGCTTGGTAGGGGCAAGTGGAGATGGCTACACCTTC
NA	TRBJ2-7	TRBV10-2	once	CASRGWGYEQYF	TGCGCCAGCAGGGGGTGGGGCTACGAGCAGTACTTC
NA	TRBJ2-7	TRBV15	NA	CATSRTSYEQYF	TGTGCCACCAGCAGGACATCCTACGAGCAGTACTTC
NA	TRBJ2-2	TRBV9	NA	CASSPRWGGELFF	TGTGCCAGCAGCCCCAGATGGGGCGGGGAGCTGTTTTTT
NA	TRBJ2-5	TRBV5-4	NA	CASSLAGVQETQYF	TGTGCCAGCAGCTTGGCCGGGGTCCAGGAGACCCAGTACTTC
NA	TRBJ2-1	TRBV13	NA	CASSFPPGGDNEQFF	TGTGCCAGCAGCTTTCCCCCCGGCGGGGACAATGAGCAGTTCTTC
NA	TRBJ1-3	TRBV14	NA	CASSHPAGERENTIYF	TGTGCCAGCAGCCACCCGGCGGGGGAACGGGAAAACACCATATATTTT
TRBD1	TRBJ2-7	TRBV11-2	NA	CASSLVAGGGRQYF	TGTGCCAGCAGCTTAGTCGCAGGGGGCGGAAGGCAGTACTTC
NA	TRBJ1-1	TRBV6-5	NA	CASSPNRVWNTEAFF	TGTGCCAGCAGCCCCAACAGGGTGTGGAACACTGAAGCTTTCTTT
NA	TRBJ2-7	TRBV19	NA	CASSIGGESYEQYF	TGTGCCAGTAGTATAGGGGGAGAATCCTACGAGCAGTACTTC
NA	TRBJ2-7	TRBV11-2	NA	CASSLAGVGYEQYF	TGTGCCAGCAGCTTAGCCGGGGTAGGCTACGAGCAGTACTTC
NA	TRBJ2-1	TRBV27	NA	CASSLSRLEQFF	TGTGCCAGCAGTTTATCCCGCCTTGAGCAGTTCTTC
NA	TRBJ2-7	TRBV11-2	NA	CASSFSGQGLYEQYF	TGTGCCAGCAGCTTTTCCGGGCAGGGACTCTACGAGCAGTACTTC
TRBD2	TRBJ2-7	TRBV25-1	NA	CASSAREGTYEQYF	TGTGCCAGCAGTGCCCGGGAGGGAACCTACGAGCAGTACTTC
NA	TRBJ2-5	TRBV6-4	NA	CASSQDKAGETQYF	TGTGCCAGCAGTCAGGACAAGGCTGGCGAGACCCAGTACTTC
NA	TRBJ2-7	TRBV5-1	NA	CASSLRGDSSYEQYF	TGCGCCAGCAGCTTGCGGGGGGACAGCTCCTACGAGCAGTACTTC
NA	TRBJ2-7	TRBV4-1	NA	CASSQEPGSYEQYF	TGCGCCAGCAGCCAAGAACCTGGATCCTACGAGCAGTACTTC
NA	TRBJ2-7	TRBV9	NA	CASSVGGFSYEQYF	TGTGCCAGCAGCGTAGGAGGTTTCTCCTACGAGCAGTACTTC
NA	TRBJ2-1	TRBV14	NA	CASSPGYNEQFF	TGTGCCAGCAGCCCGGGCTACAATGAGCAGTTCTTC
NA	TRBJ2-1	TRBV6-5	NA	CASSSWQASDEQFF	TGTGCCAGCAGTTCGTGGCAGGCAAGCGATGAGCAGTTCTTC
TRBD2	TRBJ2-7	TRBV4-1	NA	CASSQEGPGLVSYEQYF	TGCGCCAGCAGCCAAGAAGGGCCGGGACTAGTTTCCTACGAGCAGTACTTC
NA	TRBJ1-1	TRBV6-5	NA	CASRGGTTEAFF	TGTGCCAGCAGGGGAGGGACGACTGAAGCTTTCTTT
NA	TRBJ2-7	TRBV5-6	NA	CASSLTFSYEQYF	TGTGCCAGCAGCTTGACATTCTCCTACGAGCAGTACTTC
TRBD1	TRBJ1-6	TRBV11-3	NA	CASIAVGDRVFHNSPLHF	TGTGCCAGCATCGCCGTCGGAGACAGGGTGTTCCATAATTCACCCCTCCACTTT
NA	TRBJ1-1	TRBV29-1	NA	CSVGDGGGFDTEAFF	TGCAGCGTTGGCGACGGAGGGGGTTTTGACACTGAAGCTTTCTTT